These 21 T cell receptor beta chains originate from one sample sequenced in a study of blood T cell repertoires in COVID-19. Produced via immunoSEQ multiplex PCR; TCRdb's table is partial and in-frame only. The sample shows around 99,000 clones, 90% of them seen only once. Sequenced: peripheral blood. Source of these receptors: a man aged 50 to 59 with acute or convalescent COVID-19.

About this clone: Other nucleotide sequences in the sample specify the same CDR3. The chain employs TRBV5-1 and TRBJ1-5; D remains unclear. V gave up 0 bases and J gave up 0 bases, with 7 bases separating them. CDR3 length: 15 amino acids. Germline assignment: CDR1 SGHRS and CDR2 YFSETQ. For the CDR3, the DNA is TGCGCCAGCAGCTTGGATTCGTATAGCAATCAGCCCCAGCATTTT. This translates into CASSLDSYSNQPQHF.

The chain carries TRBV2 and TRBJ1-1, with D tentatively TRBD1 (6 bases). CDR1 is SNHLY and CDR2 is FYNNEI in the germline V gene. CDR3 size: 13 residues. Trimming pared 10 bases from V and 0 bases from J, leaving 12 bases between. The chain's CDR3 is CATKRTVNTEAFF. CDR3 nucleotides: TGTGCCACCAAGCGGACAGTGAACACTGAAGCTTTCTTT. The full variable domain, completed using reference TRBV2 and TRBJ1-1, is EPEVTQTPSHQVTQMGQEVILRCVPISNHLYFYWYRQILGQKVEFLVSFYNNEISEKSEIFDDQFSVERPDGSNFTLKIRSTKLEDSAMYFCATKRTVNTEAFFGQGTRLTVV.

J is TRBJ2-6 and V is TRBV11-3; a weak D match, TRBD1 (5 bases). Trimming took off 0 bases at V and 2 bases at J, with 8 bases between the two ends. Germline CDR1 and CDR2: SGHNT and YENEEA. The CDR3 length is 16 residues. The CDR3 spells CASSLEGDPGANVLTF. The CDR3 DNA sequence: TGTGCCAGCAGCTTAGAAGGGGATCCTGGGGCCAACGTCCTGACTTTC.

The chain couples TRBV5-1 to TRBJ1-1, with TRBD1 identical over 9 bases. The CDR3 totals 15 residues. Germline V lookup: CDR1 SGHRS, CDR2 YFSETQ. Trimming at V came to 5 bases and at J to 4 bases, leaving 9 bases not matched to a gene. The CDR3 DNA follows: TGCGCCAGCAGTTTGAACAGGGGGCGGGGCACTGAAGCTTTCTTT. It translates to CASSLNRGRGTEAFF. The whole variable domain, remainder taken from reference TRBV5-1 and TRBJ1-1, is KAGVTQTPRYLIKTRGQQVTLSCSPISGHRSVSWYQQTPGQGLQFLFEYFSETQRNKGNFPGRFSGRQFSNSRSEMNVSTLELGDSALYLCASSLNRGRGTEAFFGQGTRLTVV.

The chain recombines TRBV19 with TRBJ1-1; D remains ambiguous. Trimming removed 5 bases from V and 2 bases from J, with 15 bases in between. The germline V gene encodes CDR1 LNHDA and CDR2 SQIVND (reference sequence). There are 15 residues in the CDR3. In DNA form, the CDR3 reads TGTGCCAGTAGTCTACTATACGGCAGAAACACTGAAGCTTTCTTT. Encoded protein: CASSLLYGRNTEAFF.

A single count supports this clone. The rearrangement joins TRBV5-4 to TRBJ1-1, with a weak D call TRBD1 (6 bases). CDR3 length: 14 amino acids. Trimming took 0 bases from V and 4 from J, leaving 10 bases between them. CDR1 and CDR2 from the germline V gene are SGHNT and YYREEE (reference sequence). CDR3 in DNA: TGTGCCAGCAGCTTGGGGGGGCGAGGCACTGAAGCTTTCTTT. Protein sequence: CASSLGGRGTEAFF.

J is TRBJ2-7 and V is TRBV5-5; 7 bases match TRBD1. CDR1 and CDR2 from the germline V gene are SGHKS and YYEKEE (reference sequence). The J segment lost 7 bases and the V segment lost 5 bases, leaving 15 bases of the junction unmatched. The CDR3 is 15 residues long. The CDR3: CASSKGDRPHGEQYF. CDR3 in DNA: TGTGCCAGCAGTAAGGGGGACAGACCCCATGGGGAGCAGTACTTC.

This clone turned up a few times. CDR3 sequence: CASSPSDGETQYF. CDR3 coding DNA: TGCGCCAGCAGCCCCAGTGATGGAGAGACCCAGTACTTC. This chain uses TRBV5-1 with TRBJ2-5; D gene uncertain. The CDR3 extends over 13 amino acids. Per germline, CDR1 SGHRS and CDR2 YFSETQ. V was pared by 4 bases and J by 4 bases, with 11 bases between.

The CDR3 loop is CASSLQTTTEAFF. CDR3 bases: TGTGCCAGCAGCCTACAGACAACGACTGAAGCTTTCTTT. The rearrangement links TRBV14 to TRBJ1-1; D is ambiguous. CDR3 length: 13 residues. CDR1 and CDR2 (germline): SGHDN, FVKESK. V was trimmed by 4 bases and J by 5 bases, leaving 11 bases between them.

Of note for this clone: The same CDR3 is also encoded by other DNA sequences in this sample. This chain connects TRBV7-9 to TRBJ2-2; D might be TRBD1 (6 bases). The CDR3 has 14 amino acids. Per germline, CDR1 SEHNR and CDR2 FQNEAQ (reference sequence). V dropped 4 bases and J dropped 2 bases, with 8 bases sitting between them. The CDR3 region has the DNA TGTGCCAGCAGCTACAGGGCTAACACCGGGGAGCTGTTTTTT. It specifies CASSYRANTGELFF.

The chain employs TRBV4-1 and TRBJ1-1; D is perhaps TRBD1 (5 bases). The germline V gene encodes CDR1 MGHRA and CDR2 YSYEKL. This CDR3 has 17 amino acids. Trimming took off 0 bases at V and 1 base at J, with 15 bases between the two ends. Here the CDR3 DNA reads TGCGCCAGCAGCCAAGACGGGGGTCAAAGGCCGAACACTGAAGCTTTCTTT. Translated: CASSQDGGQRPNTEAFF.

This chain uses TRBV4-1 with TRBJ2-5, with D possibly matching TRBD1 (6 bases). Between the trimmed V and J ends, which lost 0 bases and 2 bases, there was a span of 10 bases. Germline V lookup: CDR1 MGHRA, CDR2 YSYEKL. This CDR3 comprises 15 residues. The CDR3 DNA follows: TGCGCCAGCAGCCAAGAGGGGGCTAGGCAAGAGACCCAGTACTTC. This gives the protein CASSQEGARQETQYF.

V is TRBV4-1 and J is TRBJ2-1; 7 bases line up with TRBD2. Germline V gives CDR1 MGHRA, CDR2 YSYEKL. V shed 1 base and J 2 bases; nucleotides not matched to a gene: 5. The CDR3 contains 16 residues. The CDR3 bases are TGCGCCAGCAGCCAAGTAGCAGCGGGACCCTACAATGAGCAGTTCTTC. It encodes CASSQVAAGPYNEQFF.

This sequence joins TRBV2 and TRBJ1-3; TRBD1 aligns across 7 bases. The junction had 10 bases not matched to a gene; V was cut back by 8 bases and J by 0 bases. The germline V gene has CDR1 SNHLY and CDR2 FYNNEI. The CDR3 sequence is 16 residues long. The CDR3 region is CASGPRTGLSGNTIYF. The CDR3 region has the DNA TGTGCCAGCGGCCCTAGGACAGGCCTCTCTGGAAACACCATATATTTT.

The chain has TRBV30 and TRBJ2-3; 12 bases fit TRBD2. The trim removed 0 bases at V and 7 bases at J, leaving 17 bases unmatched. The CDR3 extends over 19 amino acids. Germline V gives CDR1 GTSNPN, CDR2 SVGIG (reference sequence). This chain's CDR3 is CAWSVRLAGGPFEGNTQYF. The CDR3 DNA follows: TGTGCCTGGAGTGTGCGCCTAGCGGGAGGGCCGTTTGAAGGAAATACGCAGTATTTT. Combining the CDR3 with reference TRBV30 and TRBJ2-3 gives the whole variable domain SQTIHQWPATLVQPVGSPLSLECTVEGTSNPNLYWYRQAAGRGLQLLFYSVGIGQISSEVPQNLSASRPQDRQFILSSKKLLLSDSGFYLCAWSVRLAGGPFEGNTQYFGPGTRLTVL.

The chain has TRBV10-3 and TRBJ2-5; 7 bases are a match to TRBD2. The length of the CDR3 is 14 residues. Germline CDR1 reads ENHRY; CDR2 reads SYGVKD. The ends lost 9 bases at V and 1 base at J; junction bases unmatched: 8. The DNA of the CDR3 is TGTGCCATAAGCGGGACTGCAACCCAAGAGACCCAGTACTTC. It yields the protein CAISGTATQETQYF.

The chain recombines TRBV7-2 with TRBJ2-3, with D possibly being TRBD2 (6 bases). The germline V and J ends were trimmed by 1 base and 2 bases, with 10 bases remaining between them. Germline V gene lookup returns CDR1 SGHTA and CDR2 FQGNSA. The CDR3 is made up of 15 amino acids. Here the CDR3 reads CASSLGDFTTDTQYF. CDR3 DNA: TGTGCCAGCAGCTTAGGGGACTTTACCACAGATACGCAGTATTTT.

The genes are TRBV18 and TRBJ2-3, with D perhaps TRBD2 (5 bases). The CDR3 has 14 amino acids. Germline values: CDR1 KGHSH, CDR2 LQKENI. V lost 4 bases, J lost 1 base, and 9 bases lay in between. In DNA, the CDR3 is TGTGCCAGCTCACACGGGAAAGGCACAGATACGCAGTATTTT. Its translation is CASSHGKGTDTQYF.

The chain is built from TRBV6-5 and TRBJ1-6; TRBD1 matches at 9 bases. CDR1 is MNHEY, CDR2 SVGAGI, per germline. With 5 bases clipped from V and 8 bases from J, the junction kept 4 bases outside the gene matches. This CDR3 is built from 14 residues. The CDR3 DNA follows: TGTGCCAGCAGTCGCCGGGACAGGGATTCACCCCTCCACTTT. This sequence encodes CASSRRDRDSPLHF.

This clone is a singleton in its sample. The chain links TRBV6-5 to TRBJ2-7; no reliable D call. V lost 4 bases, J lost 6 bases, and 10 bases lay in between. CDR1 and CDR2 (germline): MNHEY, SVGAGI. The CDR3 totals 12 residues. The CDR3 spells CASSSPGLEQYF. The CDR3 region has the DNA TGTGCCAGCAGTTCACCGGGTCTCGAGCAGTACTTC.

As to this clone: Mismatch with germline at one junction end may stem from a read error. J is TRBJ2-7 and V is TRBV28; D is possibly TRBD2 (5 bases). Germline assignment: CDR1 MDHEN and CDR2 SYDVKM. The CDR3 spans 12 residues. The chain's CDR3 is CASSTQDGVSNF. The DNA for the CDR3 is TGTGCCAGCAGTACTCAAGACGGGGTCTCGAACTTC.